Presented here are 14 T cell receptor beta chains from one specimen sequenced in a study of blood T cells in healthy people across ages. For the second PCR, which ran for 7 to 11 cycles, a sample-barcoded 5' primer and a J-beta primer mix were used. TCRdb re-derived calls from the 5' RACE reads in MiXCR, one entry per CDR3 protein. The repertoire holds 700,000 to 800,000 distinct CDR3 sequences, with around 46% as singletons. The sample was blood. The receptor source for this set is a woman in her sixties or seventies in good health.

There are many counts of this clonotype. V is TRBV12-5 and J is TRBJ2-1; D unclear. The CDR3 extends over 13 amino acids. The V gene lost 4 bases and the J gene lost 5 bases, with 9 bases spanning the gap. Germline CDR1 and CDR2: LGHNT and FRNRAP. The CDR3 nucleotides read TGTGCTAGTGGTTCGAAACAAAACAATGAGCAGTTCTTC. Translating gives CASGSKQNNEQFF.

The chain employs TRBV12-3 or TRBV12-4 and TRBJ1-4; D is unclear. This CDR3 spans 17 amino acids. Deletions cut 4 bases from V and 0 bases from J, with 15 bases between. The CDR3 DNA is TGTGCCAGCAGTTCTGTGATCCACGGTGCAACTAATGAAAAACTGTTTTTT. It specifies CASSSVIHGATNEKLFF.

The V and J genes are TRBV20-1 and TRBJ1-1; D is perhaps TRBD1 (5 bases). Trimming took 3 bases from V and 5 from J, leaving 19 bases between them. Germline V gives CDR1 DFQATT, CDR2 SNEGSKA (reference sequence). This CDR3 comprises 15 residues. This CDR3 reads CSARDTAGGGTEAFF. CDR3 nucleotide sequence: TGCAGTGCTAGGGATACAGCTGGGGGAGGGACTGAAGCTTTCTTT.

The rearrangement uses TRBV12-3 or TRBV12-4 and TRBJ1-2; D possibly corresponds to TRBD1 (5 bases). Trimming shortened V by 7 bases and J by 4 bases, and 16 bases separated the two germline ends. CDR3 length: 14 amino acids. The CDR3 here is CASTLWGMGYGYTF. The CDR3 DNA is TGTGCCAGCACCTTGTGGGGGATGGGCTATGGCTACACCTTC.

Many counts were recorded for this clonotype. This chain joins TRBV2 and TRBJ2-5; 7 bases agree with TRBD2. Germline trimming cut 6 bases from V and 2 bases from J; bases unmatched to any gene: 3. Germline CDR1 reads SNHLY; CDR2 reads FYNNEI. The CDR3 contains 13 residues. The DNA of the CDR3 is TGTGCCAGCAGGCCGGGACTACAAGAGACCCAGTACTTC. Protein product: CASRPGLQETQYF.

The rearrangement uses TRBV3-1 and TRBJ2-6; either TRBD1 or TRBD2 may supply D (6 bases each). Deletions cut 3 bases from V and 0 bases from J, with 12 bases between. Germline lookup yields CDR1 LGHDT and CDR2 YNNKEL (reference sequence). CDR3 length: 17 amino acids. The CDR3 region has the DNA TGTGCCAGCAGCCATCAACAGGGAGGCTCTGGGGCCAACGTCCTGACTTTC. Translation gives CASSHQQGGSGANVLTF. Supplemented by reference TRBV3-1 and TRBJ2-6, the full variable domain reads DTAVSQTPKYLVTQMGNDKSIKCEQNLGHDTMYWYKQDSKKFLKIMFSYNNKELIINETVPNRFSPKSPDKAHLNLHINSLELGDSAVYFCASSHQQGGSGANVLTFGAGSRLTVL.

This clonotype has only one observation. The genes are TRBV7-9 and TRBJ1-5; 7 bases map to TRBD1. The germline V gene encodes CDR1 SEHNR and CDR2 FQNEAQ (reference sequence). The junction had 16 bases not matched to a gene; V was cut back by 5 bases and J by 3 bases. The CDR3 extends over 18 amino acids. This CDR3 reads CASSGTRTGDNHNQPQHF. The CDR3 bases are TGTGCCAGCAGCGGAACTCGGACAGGAGATAACCACAATCAGCCCCAGCATTTT.

As concerns this clonotype: Sequence at one end of the junction differs from germline and may be a read error. The J gene is TRBJ2-1, the V gene TRBV7-3, with 9 bases matching TRBD2. This CDR3 comprises 15 residues. Per germline, CDR1 SGHTA and CDR2 FQGTGA. CDR3 coding DNA: TGTGCCAGCAGCCTAACGGTAGCGGGAGACTATGAGCAGTTCTTC. This translates into CASSLTVAGDYEQFF.

This clonotype was seen ten or more times. The V and J genes are TRBV10-3 and TRBJ1-2; tentatively, D is TRBD1 (6 bases). The V end was cut by 8 bases, the J end by 3 bases, with 13 bases between. This CDR3 has 13 residues. CDR1 and CDR2 from the germline V gene are ENHRY and SYGVKD. CDR3 nucleotides: TGTGCCATCGGGGGCTCGGAGGACTATGGCTACACCTTC. It codes for CAIGGSEDYGYTF.

This clonotype was counted once. A much more abundant neighbour one base away suggests this may be a read error. The chain is built from TRBV6-1 and TRBJ2-7; TRBD1 is a possible D gene (5 bases). The germline gives CDR1 MNHNS, CDR2 SASEGT. The CDR3 has 15 residues. CDR3 sequence: CASRPTGFGSYGQYF. The CDR3 DNA follows: TGTGCCAGCAGACCCACAGGTTTTGGCTCCTACGGGCAGTACTTC.

Only a few counts were recorded for this clonotype. The V gene is TRBV20-1, the J gene TRBJ1-2; D possibly corresponds to TRBD1 (6 bases). With 6 bases removed from V and 7 bases from J, the gap between germline ends came to 21 bases. The CDR3 length is 14 residues. Germline V CDR1 and CDR2: DFQATT, SNEGSKA (reference sequence). In DNA, the CDR3 is TGCAGTGCCCCTCAGGGTACAGGGAAGTTTGGCTACACCTTC. It encodes CSAPQGTGKFGYTF.

The J gene is TRBJ2-3, the V gene TRBV6-5; 10 nucleotides align to TRBD2. With 0 bases clipped from V and 3 bases from J, the junction kept 3 bases outside the gene matches. The CDR3 has 16 amino acids. Per germline, CDR1 MNHEY and CDR2 SVGAGI. The CDR3 DNA sequence: TGTGCCAGCAGTTACTCTCCAGCGGGGGGGACAGATACGCAGTATTTT. Translated, it gives CASSYSPAGGTDTQYF.

This clonotype was counted many times. J is TRBJ2-7 and V is TRBV29-1; 11 positions agree with TRBD1. The V gene end was trimmed by 8 bases and the J gene end by 4 bases; junction bases not matched to a gene: 7. Germline V gene sequence: CDR1 SQVTM, CDR2 ANQGSEA. This CDR3 contains 13 residues. CDR3 coding DNA: TGCAGCTGTCGAGGACAGGGGGCTTACGAGCAGTACTTC. Amino acid sequence: CSCRGQGAYEQYF.

This clonotype was counted between two and nine times. An end of the junction differs from the germline gene, which may be a read error. CDR3 protein: CSARAGAGSSQETQYF. CDR3 coding DNA: TGCAGTGCCAGAGCCGGTGCGGGATCGTCTCAAGAGACCCAGTACTTC. J is TRBJ2-5 and V is TRBV20-1; maybe TRBD2 (6 bases). Germline V lookup: CDR1 DFQATT, CDR2 SNEGSKA (reference sequence). CDR3 length: 16 amino acids.